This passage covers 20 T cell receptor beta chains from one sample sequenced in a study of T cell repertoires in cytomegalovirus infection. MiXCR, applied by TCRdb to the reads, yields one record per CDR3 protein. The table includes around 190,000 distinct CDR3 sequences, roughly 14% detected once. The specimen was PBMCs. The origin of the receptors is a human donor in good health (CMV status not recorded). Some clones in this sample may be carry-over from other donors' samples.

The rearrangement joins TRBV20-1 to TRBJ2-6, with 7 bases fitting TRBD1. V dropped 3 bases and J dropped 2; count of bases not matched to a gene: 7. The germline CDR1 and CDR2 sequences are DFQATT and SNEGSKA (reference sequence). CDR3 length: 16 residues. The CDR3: CSASVGGAPGANVLTF. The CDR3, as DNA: TGCAGTGCTAGTGTAGGGGGCGCGCCTGGGGCCAACGTCCTGACTTTC.

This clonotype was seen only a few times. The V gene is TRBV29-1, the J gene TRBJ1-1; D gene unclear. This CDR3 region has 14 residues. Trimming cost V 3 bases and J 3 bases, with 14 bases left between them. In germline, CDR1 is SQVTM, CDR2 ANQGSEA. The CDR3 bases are TGCAGCGTTGATGGGAACAGTGTGGACACTGAAGCTTTCTTT. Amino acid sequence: CSVDGNSVDTEAFF.

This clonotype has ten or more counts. The CDR3 DNA sequence: TGTGCCATCAGCGCCCCCGCTAGCGAGCAGTTCTTC. Its translation: CAISAPASEQFF. The V call is TRBV10-3, the J call TRBJ2-1, with a tentative D call TRBD2 (5 bases). The CDR3 runs to 12 residues. The V end lost 6 bases, the J end lost 10 bases, and 13 bases lay between the germline ends. Germline V gives CDR1 ENHRY, CDR2 SYGVKD.

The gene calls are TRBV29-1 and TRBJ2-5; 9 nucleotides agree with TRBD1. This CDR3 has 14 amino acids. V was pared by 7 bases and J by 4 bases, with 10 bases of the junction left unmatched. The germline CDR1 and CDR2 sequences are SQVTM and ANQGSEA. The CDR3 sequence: CSAGNRGPVETQYF. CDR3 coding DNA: TGCAGCGCTGGAAACAGGGGGCCGGTAGAGACCCAGTACTTC.

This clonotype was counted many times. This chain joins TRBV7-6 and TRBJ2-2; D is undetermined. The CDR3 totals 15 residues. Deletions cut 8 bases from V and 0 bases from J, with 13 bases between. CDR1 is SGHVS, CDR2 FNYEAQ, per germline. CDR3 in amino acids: CASREQQTNTGELFF. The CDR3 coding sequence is TGTGCCAGCCGAGAGCAGCAAACGAACACCGGGGAGCTGTTTTTT.

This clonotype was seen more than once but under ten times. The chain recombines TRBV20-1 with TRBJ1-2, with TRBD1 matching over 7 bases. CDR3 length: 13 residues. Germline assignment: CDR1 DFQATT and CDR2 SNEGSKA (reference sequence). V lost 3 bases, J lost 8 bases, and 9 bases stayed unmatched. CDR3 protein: CSARRDRALGYTF. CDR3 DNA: TGCAGTGCTAGGCGAGACAGGGCCCTCGGCTACACCTTC.

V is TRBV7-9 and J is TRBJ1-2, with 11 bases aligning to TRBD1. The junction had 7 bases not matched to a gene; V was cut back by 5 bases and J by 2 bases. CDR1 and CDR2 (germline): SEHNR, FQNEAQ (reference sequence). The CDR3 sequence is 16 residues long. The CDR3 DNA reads TGTGCCAGCAGCCTTACCGGGACAGGGGGAAACTATGGCTACACCTTC. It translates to CASSLTGTGGNYGYTF. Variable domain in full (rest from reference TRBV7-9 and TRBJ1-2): DTGVSQNPRHKITKRGQNVTFRCDPISEHNRLYWYRQTLGQGPEFLTYFQNEAQLEKSRLLSDRFSAERPKGSFSTLEIQRTEQGDSAMYLCASSLTGTGGNYGYTFGSGTRLTVV.

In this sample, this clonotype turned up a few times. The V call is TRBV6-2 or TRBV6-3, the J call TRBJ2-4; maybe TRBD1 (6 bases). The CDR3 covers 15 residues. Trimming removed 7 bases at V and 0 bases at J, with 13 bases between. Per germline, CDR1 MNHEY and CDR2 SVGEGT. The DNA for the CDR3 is TGTGCCAGCACGTCTGGGGGCACAGCCAAAAACATTCAGTACTTC. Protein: CASTSGGTAKNIQYF.

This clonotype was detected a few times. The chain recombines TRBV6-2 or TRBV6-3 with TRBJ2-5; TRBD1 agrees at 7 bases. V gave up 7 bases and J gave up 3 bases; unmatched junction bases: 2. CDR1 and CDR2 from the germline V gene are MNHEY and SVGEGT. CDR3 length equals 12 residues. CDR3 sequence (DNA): TGTGCCAGCACCGACAGGGAAGAGACCCAGTACTTC. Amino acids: CASTDREETQYF.

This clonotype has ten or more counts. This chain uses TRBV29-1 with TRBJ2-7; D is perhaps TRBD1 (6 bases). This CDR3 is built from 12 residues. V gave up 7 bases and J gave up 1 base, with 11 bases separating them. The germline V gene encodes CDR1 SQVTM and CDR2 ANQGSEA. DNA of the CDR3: TGCAGCGCCGGACAGTTTTCCTACGAGCAGTACTTC. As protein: CSAGQFSYEQYF.

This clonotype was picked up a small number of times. This chain's CDR3 is CASSPPAGGSYEQYF. The CDR3 bases are TGTGCCAGCAGCCCACCTGCGGGAGGTTCCTACGAGCAGTACTTC. The chain has TRBV7-9 and TRBJ2-7; the match to TRBD2 covers 8 bases. The CDR3 has 15 residues. The V gene's germline CDR1 is SEHNR and CDR2 FQNEAQ (reference sequence). Losses at the gene ends were 5 bases for V and 1 base for J; bases not matched to a gene: 7. Complete variable domain (other parts from reference TRBV7-9 and TRBJ2-7): DTGVSQNPRHKITKRGQNVTFRCDPISEHNRLYWYRQTLGQGPEFLTYFQNEAQLEKSRLLSDRFSAERPKGSFSTLEIQRTEQGDSAMYLCASSPPAGGSYEQYFGPGTRLTVT.

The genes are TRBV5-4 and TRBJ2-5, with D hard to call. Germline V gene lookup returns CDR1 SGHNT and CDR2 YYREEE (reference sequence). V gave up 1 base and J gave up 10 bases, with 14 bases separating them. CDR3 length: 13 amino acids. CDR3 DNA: TGTGCCAGCAGCTTGCCCCAAACCAAAGACCAGTACTTC. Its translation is CASSLPQTKDQYF.

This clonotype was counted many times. The CDR3 sequence: CASSSAGTLNEQFF. In nucleotides, the CDR3 is TGTGCCAGCAGCTCCGCCGGGACCTTAAATGAGCAGTTCTTC. V gene TRBV7-3 combines with J gene TRBJ2-1, with D perhaps TRBD1 or TRBD2 (5 bases each). V shed 4 bases and J shed 7 bases, with 14 bases lying between them. Per the germline V gene, CDR1 is SGHTA and CDR2 is FQGTGA. The CDR3 has 14 amino acids.

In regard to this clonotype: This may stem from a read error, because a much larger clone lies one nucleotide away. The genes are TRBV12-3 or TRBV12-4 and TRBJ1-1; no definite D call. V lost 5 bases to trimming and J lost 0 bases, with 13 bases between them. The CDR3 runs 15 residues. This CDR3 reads CASSPHGKVNTEAFF. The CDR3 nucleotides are TGTGCCAGCAGTCCCCACGGGAAGGTGAACACTGAAGCTTTCTTT.

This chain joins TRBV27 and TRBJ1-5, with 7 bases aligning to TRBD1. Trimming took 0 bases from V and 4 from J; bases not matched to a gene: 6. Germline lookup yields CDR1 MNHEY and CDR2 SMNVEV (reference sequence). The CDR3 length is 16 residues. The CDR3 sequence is CASSLSSGGRNQPQHF. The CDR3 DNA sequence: TGTGCCAGCAGTTTATCCTCAGGGGGTAGGAATCAGCCCCAGCATTTT.

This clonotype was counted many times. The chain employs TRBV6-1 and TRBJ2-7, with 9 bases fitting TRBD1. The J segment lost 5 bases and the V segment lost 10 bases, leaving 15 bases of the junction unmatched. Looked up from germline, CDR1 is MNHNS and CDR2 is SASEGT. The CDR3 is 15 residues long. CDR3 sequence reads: CAKTYSGTGQNEQYF. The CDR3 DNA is TGTGCCAAGACATACTCCGGGACAGGGCAGAACGAGCAGTACTTC.

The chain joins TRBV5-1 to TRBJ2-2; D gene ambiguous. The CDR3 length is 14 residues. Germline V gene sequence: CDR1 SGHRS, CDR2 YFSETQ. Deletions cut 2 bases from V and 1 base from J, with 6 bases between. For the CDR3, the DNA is TGCGCCAGCAGCTTTAGGCGGAACACCGGGGAGCTGTTTTTT. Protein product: CASSFRRNTGELFF.

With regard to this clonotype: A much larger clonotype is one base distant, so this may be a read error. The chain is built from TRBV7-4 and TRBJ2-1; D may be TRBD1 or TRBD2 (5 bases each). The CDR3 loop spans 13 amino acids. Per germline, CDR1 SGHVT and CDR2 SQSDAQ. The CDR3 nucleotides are TGTACCAGCAGGGACGCCCCCTACAATGAGCAGTTCTTC. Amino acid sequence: CTSRDAPYNEQFF. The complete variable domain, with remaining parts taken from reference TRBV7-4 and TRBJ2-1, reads GAGVSQSPRYKVAKRGRDVALRCDSISGHVTLYWYRQTLGQGSEVLTYSQSDAQRDKSGRPSGRFSAERPERSVSTLKIQRTEQGDSAVYLCTSRDAPYNEQFFGPGTRLTVL.

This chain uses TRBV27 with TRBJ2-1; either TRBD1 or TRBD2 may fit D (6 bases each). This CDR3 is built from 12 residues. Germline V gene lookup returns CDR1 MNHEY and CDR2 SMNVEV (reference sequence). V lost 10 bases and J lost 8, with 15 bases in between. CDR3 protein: CATSWGAYEQFF. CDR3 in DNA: TGTGCCACCTCGTGGGGGGCCTATGAGCAGTTCTTC.

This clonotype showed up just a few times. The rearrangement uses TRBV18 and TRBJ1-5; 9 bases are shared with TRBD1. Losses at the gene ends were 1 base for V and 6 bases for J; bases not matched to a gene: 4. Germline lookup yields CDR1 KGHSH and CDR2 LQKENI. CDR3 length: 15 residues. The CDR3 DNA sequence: TGTGCCAGCTCACCACTCGGGACAGGGCGTCAGCCCCAGCATTTT. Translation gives CASSPLGTGRQPQHF.